This entry concerns a single T cell receptor beta chain. Its target antigen remains unknown. No base qualities exist here, and no much larger clone lies one base off it. The data originate from a study of T cell changes during pregnancy in multiple sclerosis (dated by TCRdb to between 2019 and 2020). Study-wide context: Changes in the T cell repertoire over the course of pregnancy were examined in this study in women with multiple sclerosis.

Libraries came from the immunoSEQ multiplex PCR assay. This immuneACCESS table, as held by TCRdb, lists in-frame sequences with V and J called but not all clones. Of the missing ones, under half trace to an unresolved V gene in checked studies; the others have no known cause. In all, the sample holds tens of thousands of clones, and around nine tenths of those were seen once. Approximately 0.44% of the sample is in the top ten clones. CDR1 and CDR2, per the germline V gene, are MNHEY and SVGAGI. Spanning cysteine to phenylalanine, the CDR3 consists of 11 amino acids. Just CDR3 DNA is preserved here, 33 bases in frame from base 1. V ends up 9 bases short and J 9 bases short, with an unmatched junction base count of 3.

The TCR sequence derives from a female donor with multiple sclerosis, enrolled in a pregnancy study. The chain joins TRBV6-5 to TRBJ2-1; 9 bases in the junction line up with TRBD2. The source material was CD4+ T cells from peripheral blood mononuclear cells, sampled before pregnancy. The CDR3 region reads CASSGSSEQFF. The nucleotide sequence is given as TGTGCCAGTAGCGGGAGTAGTGAGCAGTTCTTC.